This T cell receptor beta chain was found in a study of technical replicates of blood from a few donors. The J segment lost 4 bases and the V segment lost 6 bases, leaving 2 bases of the junction unmatched. In germline, CDR1 is ENHRY, CDR2 SYGVKD. The CDR3 contains 14 residues. The table came from immunoSEQ multiplex PCR; TCRdb's copy has only in-frame clones and leaves some out. The sample lists under 95,000 clones, about nine tenths occurring once. The sequenced material came from T cells isolated from PBMCs. The source of this sequence is a human donor in good health. Some clones in this sample may be carry-over from other donors' samples. This chain joins TRBV10-3 and TRBJ2-1, with TRBD2 matching 11 bases. The DNA of the CDR3 is TGTGCCATCAGGGGGACTAGCGGTTACAATGAGCAGTTCTTC. Its protein is CAIRGTSGYNEQFF.